What follows describes a single T cell receptor (beta chain). This record belongs to a study of technical replicates of blood from several donors. Trimming took 5 bases from V and 7 from J; bases not matched to a gene: 7. The V gene's germline CDR1 is MDHEN and CDR2 SYDVKM. The CDR3 is 14 residues long. Produced via immunoSEQ multiplex PCR; TCRdb's table is partial and in-frame only. This table holds about 70,000 clones, 90% to 95% found once. The chain recombines TRBV28 with TRBJ1-2; TRBD1 agrees at 10 bases. This sequence was found in a human donor in good health. Input material: T cells isolated from PBMCs. CDR3 region: CASSPQTGGFGYTF. The CDR3 DNA reads TGTGCCAGCAGTCCGCAGACAGGGGGCTTTGGCTACACCTTC.